One and the same sample provided the 20 T cell receptor beta chains below, sequenced in a study of blood T cells in healthy people across ages. Combining a sample-barcoded 5' primer with a J-beta primer mix, a second PCR ran for about 6 to 12 cycles. In TCRdb, the 5' RACE reads were re-called with MiXCR into one record per CDR3 protein. The sample holds about 830,000 distinct CDR3 sequences, less than 80% seen once. Sequenced: blood. All receptors come from a man aged 25-40 years in good health.

The chain has TRBV25-1 and TRBJ1-3; the D is unclear. Germline assignment: CDR1 MGHDK and CDR2 SYGVNS. Between the trimmed V and J ends, which lost 3 bases and 4 bases, there was a span of 13 bases. This CDR3 region has 15 residues. DNA of the CDR3: TGTGCCAGCAGTGATCGGGCCCTGGTCGGAAACACCATATATTTT. Protein product: CASSDRALVGNTIYF.

Only one count was recorded for this clonotype. The gene calls are TRBV29-1 and TRBJ1-5; D gene unclear. The CDR3 spans 12 residues. The germline gives CDR1 SQVTM, CDR2 ANQGSEA. V lost 4 bases and J 0 bases, leaving 4 bases between the germline ends. This CDR3 reads CSVVDSNQPQHF. Here the CDR3 DNA reads TGCAGCGTTGTGGATAGCAATCAGCCCCAGCATTTT.

The gene calls are TRBV20-1 and TRBJ1-5, with D unresolved. This CDR3 is built from 13 residues. The germline gives CDR1 DFQATT, CDR2 SNEGSKA (reference sequence). Trimming shortened V by 4 bases and J by 4 bases, and 11 bases separated the two germline ends. CDR3 loop: CSAIRRKNQPQHF. The CDR3 bases are TGCAGTGCTATCCGACGGAAGAATCAGCCCCAGCATTTT.

Points on this clonotype: The junction and the germline gene differ at one end; a read error may be behind it. The rearrangement uses TRBV2 and TRBJ1-5; TRBD1 matches at 8 bases. The length of the CDR3 is 14 residues. Germline V lookup: CDR1 SNHLY, CDR2 FYNNEI. Here the CDR3 reads CASSYRGGNQPQNF. The CDR3 DNA sequence: TGCGCCAGCAGTTACAGGGGGGGCAATCAGCCCCAGAATTTT.

This clonotype was counted a few times. The chain recombines TRBV4-2 with TRBJ2-7; 8 bases are shared with TRBD2. The germline CDR1 and CDR2 sequences are LGHNA and YNFKEQ. This CDR3 contains 16 residues. Trimming at V came to 4 bases and at J to 3 bases, leaving 11 bases not matched to a gene. The CDR3 spells CASSPTAAGGYYEQYF. Here the CDR3 DNA reads TGTGCCAGCAGCCCAACCGCGGCGGGGGGATACTACGAGCAGTACTTC.

For this clonotype: The junction does not match germline at one end; this may be a read error. The chain recombines TRBV7-9 with TRBJ2-5; no clear D gene. Looked up from germline, CDR1 is SEHNR and CDR2 is FQNEAQ (reference sequence). The CDR3 has 14 amino acids. The CDR3 sequence: CASSVALGEETQYF. The CDR3 DNA reads TGTGCCAGCAGCGTAGCTCTCGGTGAAGAGACCCAGTACTTC.

V is TRBV7-4 and J is TRBJ1-2, with D perhaps TRBD1 (5 bases). This CDR3 has 14 residues. Germline V lookup: CDR1 SGHVT, CDR2 SQSDAQ. V lost 4 bases and J 6 bases, leaving 15 bases between the germline ends. Here the CDR3 reads CASSSPNQGNGYTF. As DNA, the CDR3 is TGTGCCAGCAGCTCCCCCAACCAGGGAAATGGCTACACCTTC.

V is TRBV6-2 or TRBV6-3 and J is TRBJ2-6, with 7 bases aligning to TRBD1. This CDR3 is built from 18 residues. Trimming took 1 base from V and 0 from J; bases not matched to a gene: 6. The germline V gene has CDR1 MNHEY and CDR2 SVGEGT. In DNA, the CDR3 is TGTGCCAGCAGTTACTTTGGACAGGTGTACTCTGGGGCCAACGTCCTGACTTTC. Translated: CASSYFGQVYSGANVLTF.

V gene TRBV3-1 combines with J gene TRBJ2-1, with 9 bases matching TRBD1. The J call may be in error: the DNA end matches TRBJ2-7 better. Germline-derived CDR1 and CDR2 are LGHDT and YNNKEL (reference sequence). The CDR3 has 14 residues. CDR3 residues: CASSQGQGEHEQYF. The CDR3 region has the DNA TGTGCCAGCAGCCAAGGACAGGGGGAACACGAGCAGTACTTC.

The V call is TRBV9, the J call TRBJ2-1; possibly TRBD1 for D (6 bases). Trimming took off 2 bases at V and 8 bases at J, with 17 bases between the two ends. CDR3 size: 15 residues. Germline-derived CDR1 and CDR2 are SGDLS and YYNGEE. The CDR3 loop is CASSVQGIGLDEQFF. CDR3 coding DNA: TGTGCCAGCAGCGTTCAGGGGATAGGTCTCGATGAGCAGTTCTTC.

This clonotype was observed a handful of times. The V call is TRBV29-1, the J call TRBJ2-7, with 7 bases that match TRBD1. CDR1 is SQVTM, CDR2 ANQGSEA, per germline. J lost 1 base, V lost 5 bases, and 5 bases had no gene match. This CDR3 has 13 residues. CDR3 DNA: TGCAGCGTTTCCGGGACAGATTCCTACGAGCAGTACTTC. This translates into CSVSGTDSYEQYF.

The chain couples TRBV5-8 to TRBJ1-6, with 8 bases lining up with TRBD1. CDR1 is SGHTS and CDR2 is YDEGEE in the germline V gene. The ends lost 4 bases at V and 10 bases at J; junction bases unmatched: 7. This CDR3 is 14 amino acids long. This CDR3 is CASSHRTGGSPLHF. CDR3 nucleotides: TGTGCCAGCAGCCACCGAACAGGGGGATCACCCCTCCACTTT.

The V gene is TRBV6-2 or TRBV6-3, the J gene TRBJ2-7; 12 nucleotides agree with TRBD1. The CDR3 runs to 16 residues. With 6 bases clipped from V and 5 bases from J, the junction kept 11 bases outside the gene matches. Germline CDR1 and CDR2: MNHEY and SVGEGT. The CDR3 spells CASSRSRGQGANEQYF. CDR3 bases: TGTGCCAGCAGCCGTTCAAGGGGACAGGGGGCAAACGAGCAGTACTTC.

Only one count was recorded for this clonotype. CDR3: CASSPLPGGTQWYEQYF. In DNA form, the CDR3 reads TGTGCCAGCAGCCCCCTTCCGGGGGGAACGCAGTGGTACGAGCAGTACTTC. This chain connects TRBV11-2 to TRBJ2-4; 7 bases fit TRBD2. The assigned J gene may be wrong: the sequence end matches TRBJ2-7 better. Germline CDR1 reads SGHAT; CDR2 reads FQNNGV. The CDR3 loop spans 17 amino acids.

The chain combines TRBV28 with TRBJ2-4; D remains ambiguous. The J call may not be correct, given that the DNA end is closer to TRBJ2-5. The length of the CDR3 is 15 residues. The V gene's germline CDR1 is MDHEN and CDR2 SYDVKM. The CDR3 nucleotides are TGTGCCAGCAGCCTGCCCACGGACCCCAGAGAGACCCAGTACTTC. Encoded protein: CASSLPTDPRETQYF.

This clonotype has at least ten counts. The rearrangement links TRBV2 to TRBJ2-1, with D uncertain. The CDR3 length is 13 residues. V dropped 2 bases and J dropped 6 bases, with 8 bases sitting between them. Germline V lookup: CDR1 SNHLY, CDR2 FYNNEI. As DNA, the CDR3 is TGTGCCAGCAGTGAATGGTTTTCCAATGAGCAGTTCTTC. Amino acid sequence: CASSEWFSNEQFF.

V is TRBV7-9 and J is TRBJ1-2; D might be TRBD1 (6 bases). V was pared by 1 base and J by 4 bases, with 13 bases between. The CDR3 spans 15 residues. Germline CDR1 SEHNR, CDR2 FQNEAQ (reference sequence). The CDR3 spells CASSLGAPGAYGYTF. CDR3 in DNA: TGTGCCAGCAGCTTAGGGGCTCCGGGGGCCTATGGCTACACCTTC.

J is TRBJ2-5 and V is TRBV5-1; 9 bases line up with TRBD1. This CDR3 region has 16 residues. Germline CDR1 is SGHRS and CDR2 is YFSETQ. J was trimmed by 2 bases and V by 7 bases; bases with no gene match: 12. The chain's CDR3 is CASSSSGTGPQETQYF. CDR3 in DNA: TGCGCCAGCTCATCCTCCGGGACAGGGCCTCAAGAGACCCAGTACTTC. Drawing the rest from reference TRBV5-1 and TRBJ2-5, the complete variable domain is KAGVTQTPRYLIKTRGQQVTLSCSPISGHRSVSWYQQTPGQGLQFLFEYFSETQRNKGNFPGRFSGRQFSNSRSEMNVSTLELGDSALYLCASSSSGTGPQETQYFGPGTRLLVL.

This clonotype was recorded a few times. The chain combines TRBV12-3 or TRBV12-4 with TRBJ2-1; D gene uncertain. V gave up 6 bases and J gave up 9 bases, with 15 bases separating them. This CDR3 spans 13 amino acids. CDR3 region: CASRGSGRGEQFF. Here the CDR3 DNA reads TGTGCCAGCAGAGGGTCCGGACGCGGTGAGCAGTTCTTC.

The V gene is TRBV2, the J gene TRBJ1-5; 11 nucleotides match TRBD1. The germline CDR1 and CDR2 sequences are SNHLY and FYNNEI. The CDR3 has 15 residues. J gave up 2 bases and V 4 bases, and 1 base lay outside the gene matches. CDR3 in amino acids: CASSGDRGGNQPQHF. As DNA, the CDR3 is TGTGCCAGCAGTGGGGACAGGGGGGGCAATCAGCCCCAGCATTTT.